This TCR beta chain was obtained from a study of cytomegalovirus exposure and HLA in healthy donors. The PCR was carried out with 60 Vbeta primers and 13 Jbeta primers. Measured with immunoSEQ multiplex PCR; TCRdb has only the in-frame clones, and not every one. The sample lists 110,000 to 150,000 clones, almost 85% occurring once. This clone was found a few times. The specimen was PBMCs. The receptor's source is a woman aged 40-49 years in good health and CMV-seronegative.

The CDR3 region has the DNA TGTGCCAGCCGAGCGGGCGGCTCGGAAGCTTTCTTT. Translation gives CASRAGGSEAFF. The rearrangement uses TRBV18 and TRBJ1-1; D is unclear. Trimming removed 8 bases from V and 8 bases from J, with 15 bases in between. CDR1 and CDR2 (germline): KGHSH, LQKENI. CDR3 length: 12 amino acids.